The T cell receptor beta chain under discussion was sequenced for a study of OX40 agonist ivuxolimab in advanced cancers. Study at large: Patients assigned to dose escalation were diagnosed with hepatocellular carcinoma, melanoma, renal cell or head and neck cancer. Subjects had a mean age of about 61 years, with a range of about 23 to 79; more than 75% were male. Broader study findings: CD4+ and CD8+ blood T cells expanded clonally by week 6 at 0.1 to 3.0 mg/kg.

For this clone: Its antigen is still unknown.

CDR1 is SQVTM, CDR2 ANQGSEA, per germline. The CDR3 runs 15 residues. The repertoire was sequenced with immunoSEQ multiplex PCR; TCRdb's copy has only in-frame clones and lacks some. The sample lists under 80,000 clones, about nine tenths occurring once. V gene TRBV29-1 combines with J gene TRBJ2-7; D perhaps matches TRBD1 (6 bases). This receptor was identified in an adult with an advanced solid tumor such as melanoma, head and neck, liver or kidney cancer. Here the sequenced sample was CD4+ or CD8+ T cells sorted from blood, taken in a trial of the OX40 agonist ivuxolimab. CDR3 nucleotides: TGCAGGCACCCCCAGGGGCGTTTAAGCTCCGGCGAGCAGTACTTC. Translation: CRHPQGRLSSGEQYF.